The 26 T cell receptor beta chains given below trace back to one sample, sequenced in a study of T cell clones after liver transplantation. Data came from immunoSEQ multiplex PCR; TCRdb stores just in-frame clones and leaves some out. The sample lists more than 100,000 clones; around 80% were seen once. Sequencing was performed on CD4+ T cells from blood, taken approximately 4 years after liver transplant. Receptors were obtained from a human patient who received a liver transplant. Some of these T cells may belong to the graft donor.

This chain connects TRBV2 to TRBJ2-3; tentative D call: TRBD1 (7 bases). Germline V CDR1 and CDR2: SNHLY, FYNNEI. This CDR3 has 13 residues. V was shortened by 4 bases and J by 5 bases, with 10 bases between the two germline ends. The CDR3 nucleotides read TGTGCCAGCAGTGTTCAGGGGGGAGATACGCAGTATTTT. It is translated as CASSVQGGDTQYF.

The chain recombines TRBV6-5 with TRBJ2-7, with TRBD1 matching 7 bases. The CDR3 covers 13 residues. V was pared by 3 bases and J by 4 bases, with 3 bases of the junction left unmatched. Germline assignment: CDR1 MNHEY and CDR2 SVGAGI. The CDR3 loop is CASSYNRGYEQYF. CDR3 coding DNA: TGTGCCAGCAGTTATAACAGGGGATACGAGCAGTACTTC.

This clone came up once. The J gene is TRBJ2-7, the V gene TRBV5-1, with no clear D. V dropped 0 bases and J dropped 4 bases, with 5 bases sitting between them. Per the germline V gene, CDR1 is SGHRS and CDR2 is YFSETQ. The CDR3 is made up of 12 amino acids. The chain's CDR3 is CASSLDVYEQYF. CDR3 DNA: TGCGCCAGCAGCTTGGATGTATACGAGCAGTACTTC.

The chain's CDR3 is CASSRGQVYTEAFF. CDR3 bases: TGCGCCAGCAGCAGGGGACAGGTTTACACTGAAGCTTTCTTT. V and J are TRBV5-1 and TRBJ1-1, with 8 bases fitting TRBD1. Looked up from germline, CDR1 is SGHRS and CDR2 is YFSETQ. Unmatched junction bases numbered 5, after V lost 4 bases and J lost 3 bases. The CDR3 covers 14 residues.

This clone has only a few counts. This chain joins TRBV10-3 and TRBJ1-2; TRBD1 aligns across 8 bases. The CDR3 runs to 15 residues. Trimming cost V 3 bases and J 4 bases; bases outside gene matches: 7. Germline values: CDR1 ENHRY, CDR2 SYGVKD. Written as DNA, the CDR3 is TGTGCCATCAGTGAACCACAGGGGGGAAGCTATGGCTACACCTTC. It is translated as CAISEPQGGSYGYTF.

CDR3 sequence: CASSQPNSPLHF. In DNA, the CDR3 is TGCGCCAGCAGCCAACCGAATTCACCCCTCCACTTT. This chain connects TRBV4-1 to TRBJ1-6; D remains ambiguous. The CDR3 is 12 amino acids. Germline assignment: CDR1 MGHRA and CDR2 YSYEKL. V was shortened by 2 bases and J by 7 bases, with 3 bases between the two germline ends.

This chain links TRBV5-1 with TRBJ2-5; D gene uncertain. V was trimmed by 0 bases and J by 5 bases, leaving 11 bases between them. This CDR3 comprises 14 residues. CDR1 is SGHRS and CDR2 is YFSETQ in the germline V gene. CDR3 sequence: CASSLGPQTETQYF. As DNA, the CDR3 is TGCGCCAGCAGCTTGGGGCCTCAAACGGAGACCCAGTACTTC.

This clone is a singleton in its sample. The chain links TRBV2 to TRBJ2-7; a weak D match, TRBD1 (5 bases). The CDR3 is 13 amino acids. The germline gives CDR1 SNHLY, CDR2 FYNNEI. Trimming removed 8 bases from V and 1 base from J, with 12 bases in between. The CDR3 is CASCSGFSYEQYF. The CDR3 bases are TGTGCCAGCTGCTCAGGGTTTTCCTACGAGCAGTACTTC.

The chain carries TRBV11-2 and TRBJ2-1; TRBD2 might be the D (5 bases). The CDR3 is 18 residues long. The germline CDR1 and CDR2 sequences are SGHAT and FQNNGV. Between the trimmed V and J ends, which lost 3 bases and 5 bases, there was a span of 23 bases. CDR3 in amino acids: CASSLRAGAVRGNNEQFF. The CDR3 coding sequence is TGTGCCAGCAGCTTGCGCGCTGGAGCGGTAAGAGGGAACAATGAGCAGTTCTTC.

This clone has just one count. The chain couples TRBV5-6 to TRBJ2-1; 10 nucleotides line up with TRBD1. V was clipped by 4 bases and J by 3 bases; unmatched bases: 7. This CDR3 has 16 residues. Germline values: CDR1 SGHDT, CDR2 YYEEEE. The CDR3 protein is CASSPRDRGIYNEQFF. The CDR3 region has the DNA TGTGCCAGCAGCCCACGGGACAGGGGAATCTACAATGAGCAGTTCTTC.

The chain links TRBV6-5 to TRBJ2-7; D perhaps matches TRBD2 (6 bases). V was trimmed by 5 bases and J by 5 bases, leaving 19 bases between them. In germline, CDR1 is MNHEY, CDR2 SVGAGI. The CDR3 is made up of 15 amino acids. DNA for the CDR3: TGTGCCAGCAGTCCTCAGCGAGCGGGCCTCAACGAGCAGTACTTC. Translating it yields CASSPQRAGLNEQYF.

The chain combines TRBV6-5 with TRBJ1-5; the match to TRBD1 covers 7 bases. Germline values: CDR1 MNHEY, CDR2 SVGAGI. V shed 2 bases and J 5 bases; nucleotides not matched to a gene: 6. CDR3 size: 15 residues. The CDR3 reads CASSYRVGGDQPQHF. The CDR3 DNA follows: TGTGCCAGCAGTTACCGAGTAGGGGGCGATCAGCCCCAGCATTTT.

The chain recombines TRBV2 with TRBJ1-2, with TRBD1 as a possible D gene (6 bases). CDR3 length equals 13 residues. V gave up 5 bases and J gave up 5 bases, with 12 bases separating them. CDR1 is SNHLY and CDR2 is FYNNEI in the germline V gene. The CDR3 sequence is CASSIQGGYGYTF. In DNA form, the CDR3 reads TGTGCCAGCAGTATACAGGGAGGGTATGGCTACACCTTC.

The chain carries TRBV6-1 and TRBJ1-1; perhaps TRBD1 as D (6 bases). The V end was cut by 2 bases, the J end by 11 bases, with 24 bases between. Germline loops: CDR1 MNHNS, CDR2 SASEGT. The CDR3 covers 16 residues. CDR3 coding DNA: TGTGCCAGCAGTGAACCCGGGGGCGCTCTCCGGTGGGAGGCTTTCTTT. Translating it yields CASSEPGGALRWEAFF.

In DNA form, the CDR3 reads TGTGCCAGCTCACCAGGACAGGGGGAGCATTTT. Translated: CASSPGQGEHF. The V gene is TRBV18, the J gene TRBJ1-5; TRBD1 aligns across 10 bases. Germline V gives CDR1 KGHSH, CDR2 LQKENI. With 2 bases clipped from V and 14 bases from J, the junction kept 0 bases outside the gene matches. CDR3 length: 11 amino acids.

This sequence joins TRBV9 and TRBJ1-2, with TRBD1 matching over 8 bases. After removal of 0 bases from V and 13 bases from J, the junction contained 11 bases not matched to a gene. The CDR3 runs 14 residues. CDR1 and CDR2 (germline): SGDLS, YYNGEE. DNA for the CDR3: TGTGCCAGCAGCGTAGTGTTACAGGGGGTAAACAGCACCTTC. Translating it yields CASSVVLQGVNSTF.

The V gene is TRBV7-3, the J gene TRBJ2-1; TRBD2 matches at 7 bases. The germline CDR1 and CDR2 sequences are SGHTA and FQGTGA. Trimming took 5 bases from V and 6 from J; bases not matched to a gene: 10. The CDR3 has 15 amino acids. DNA of the CDR3: TGTGCCAGCAGCCTTCGGACTAGTAAAGTCAATGAGCAGTTCTTC. Its translation is CASSLRTSKVNEQFF.

The chain combines TRBV10-3 with TRBJ1-5, with a tentative D call TRBD1 (6 bases). The CDR3 loop spans 14 amino acids. The V gene's germline CDR1 is ENHRY and CDR2 SYGVKD. V lost 6 bases to trimming and J lost 5 bases, with 14 bases between them. CDR3 amino acids: CAISNQGRDQPQHF. DNA for the CDR3: TGTGCCATCAGCAACCAGGGGAGAGATCAGCCCCAGCATTTT.

This chain uses TRBV18 with TRBJ1-3; the D gene is possibly TRBD1 (6 bases). Trimming removed 2 bases from V and 0 bases from J, with 14 bases in between. This CDR3 is 17 amino acids long. Germline assignment: CDR1 KGHSH and CDR2 LQKENI. CDR3 DNA: TGTGCCAGCTCACCATTAAACACAGGGCCCTCTGGAAACACCATATATTTT. As protein: CASSPLNTGPSGNTIYF.

The V gene is TRBV29-1, the J gene TRBJ2-1, with D possibly TRBD1 on 6 matching bases. This CDR3 comprises 12 residues. The V end was cut by 4 bases, the J end by 10 bases, with 14 bases between. The germline V gene has CDR1 SQVTM and CDR2 ANQGSEA. CDR3 region: CSVGQAQGEQFF. CDR3 in DNA: TGCAGCGTTGGGCAGGCCCAGGGGGAGCAGTTCTTC.

The V and J genes are TRBV4-3 and TRBJ1-5; D not resolved. V was trimmed by 0 bases and J by 7 bases, leaving 7 bases between them. This CDR3 is built from 13 residues. The germline gives CDR1 LGHNA, CDR2 YSLEER. CDR3 in amino acids: CASSQDRNQPQHF. CDR3 nucleotides: TGCGCCAGCAGCCAAGATAGGAACCAGCCCCAGCATTTT.

The chain links TRBV20-1 to TRBJ2-7; the D gene is possibly TRBD2 (5 bases). Trimming took 5 bases from V and 4 from J, leaving 9 bases between them. Germline CDR1 reads DFQATT; CDR2 reads SNEGSKA (reference sequence). This CDR3 comprises 11 residues. CDR3 DNA: TGCAGTGCTGGCGGCGGGTACGAGCAGTACTTC. Protein: CSAGGGYEQYF.

This chain links TRBV9 with TRBJ2-7, with D uncertain. With 0 bases removed from V and 7 bases from J, the gap between germline ends came to 17 bases. The CDR3 spans 15 residues. CDR1 is SGDLS and CDR2 is YYNGEE in the germline V gene. The CDR3 nucleotides are TGTGCCAGCAGCGTAGTCCCAGCTAAAGTTATTGAGCAGTACTTC. It is translated as CASSVVPAKVIEQYF. Complete variable domain (other parts from reference TRBV9 and TRBJ2-7): DSGVTQTPKHLITATGQRVTLRCSPRSGDLSVYWYQQSLDQGLQFLIQYYNGEERAKGNILERFSAQQFPDLHSELNLSSLELGDSALYFCASSVVPAKVIEQYFGPGTRLTVT.

The rearrangement links TRBV5-1 to TRBJ2-5; TRBD2 agrees at 11 bases. The end of the DNA is better explained by TRBJ2-7, so the J call may be wrong. The CDR3 contains 15 residues. Germline CDR1 reads SGHRS; CDR2 reads YFSETQ. In DNA, the CDR3 is TGCGCCAGCAGCTTGGGGACTAGCGGGTATTACGAGCAGTACTTC. It specifies CASSLGTSGYYEQYF.

The chain recombines TRBV28 with TRBJ1-2, with D possibly matching TRBD1 (6 bases). Germline CDR1 MDHEN, CDR2 SYDVKM. There are 13 residues in the CDR3. The ends were cut back, 6 bases at V and 6 bases at J, with 14 bases in the middle. CDR3 sequence (DNA): TGTGCCAGCAGGGAGACAGGTTACGATGGCTACACCTTC. Its protein is CASRETGYDGYTF.

The chain uses TRBV5-4 and TRBJ2-3; 8 nucleotides match TRBD1. The germline gives CDR1 SGHNT, CDR2 YYREEE (reference sequence). The CDR3 runs 15 residues. V lost 1 base and J lost 3; bases outside the gene matches: 4. CDR3 sequence: CASSLIRGLTDTQYF. The CDR3 DNA is TGTGCCAGCAGCTTGATCAGGGGGCTAACAGATACGCAGTATTTT.